This entry lists 30 T cell receptor beta chains sequenced from one sample in a study of human versus mouse CDR3 diversity and MHC coevolution listed by TCRdb under 2017. The library relied on the immunoSEQ multiplex PCR assay. Entries here come from immuneACCESS through TCRdb and include only in-frame sequences with V and J called. Some clones fail to appear in such tables; in the studies checked, an unresolved V gene covers under half of the shortfall, and the cause of the remainder is unknown. Counted in this sample were about 80,000 clones; 90% to 95% of them appeared once. 1.2% to 1.5% of the sample lies in the top ten. The sequenced material came from naive CD4+ T cells from blood. This sample's cell subset or site label indicates: CD45RO-negative CD62L-positive naive CD4 T cells. These receptors all stem from a person between 25 and 69 years old in good health.

This clone was picked up a small number of times. The chain uses TRBV19 and TRBJ1-3, with D unclear. Trimming shortened V by 6 bases and J by 4 bases, and 10 bases separated the two germline ends. Germline CDR1 LNHDA, CDR2 SQIVND (reference sequence). The CDR3 is 13 residues long. For the CDR3, the DNA is TGTGCCAGTAGGGCAACGGGAGGAAACACCATATATTTT. Translation: CASRATGGNTIYF.

The genes are TRBV5-1 and TRBJ2-5; 10 bases line up with TRBD1. The CDR3 consists of 15 residues. Per the germline V gene, CDR1 is SGHRS and CDR2 is YFSETQ. With V trimmed by 4 bases and J by 6 bases, 9 bases remained unmatched. The CDR3 nucleotides read TGCGCCAGCAGCCACGGGACAGGGGTCCTTCAGACCCAGTACTTC. This encodes CASSHGTGVLQTQYF.

The chain carries TRBV27 and TRBJ1-4; D is undetermined. CDR1 is MNHEY and CDR2 is SMNVEV in the germline V gene (reference sequence). The CDR3 totals 15 residues. Trimming stripped 4 bases from V and 5 bases from J, with 14 bases between. The CDR3 here is CASSSALGKNEKLFF. CDR3 bases: TGTGCCAGCAGTTCGGCCCTCGGGAAGAATGAAAAACTGTTTTTT.

The V gene is TRBV5-1, the J gene TRBJ2-7, with 7 bases aligning to TRBD1. The CDR3 totals 13 residues. CDR1 is SGHRS and CDR2 is YFSETQ in the germline V gene. Trimming at V came to 0 bases and at J to 6 bases, leaving 3 bases not matched to a gene. This CDR3 is CASSLVQGREQYF. The CDR3 nucleotides are TGCGCCAGCAGCTTGGTACAGGGGCGCGAGCAGTACTTC. Based on the CDR3 plus reference TRBV5-1 and TRBJ2-7, the full variable domain is KAGVTQTPRYLIKTRGQQVTLSCSPISGHRSVSWYQQTPGQGLQFLFEYFSETQRNKGNFPGRFSGRQFSNSRSEMNVSTLELGDSALYLCASSLVQGREQYFGPGTRLTVT.

V gene TRBV19 combines with J gene TRBJ2-7; 15 positions match TRBD2. Germline CDR1 is LNHDA and CDR2 is SQIVND (reference sequence). The V gene end was trimmed by 6 bases and the J gene end by 2 bases; junction bases not matched to a gene: 5. The length of the CDR3 is 16 residues. CDR3 coding DNA: TGTGCCAGTAGCCCGGGACTAGCGGGAGGAGCCTACGAGCAGTACTTC. Translated, it gives CASSPGLAGGAYEQYF.

The chain combines TRBV5-4 with TRBJ2-2; no firm D call. The ends were cut back, 0 bases at V and 7 bases at J, with 4 bases in the middle. The CDR3 contains 12 residues. Germline loops: CDR1 SGHNT, CDR2 YYREEE (reference sequence). This CDR3 reads CASSLGRGELFF. In nucleotides, the CDR3 is TGTGCCAGCAGCTTGGGTCGCGGGGAGCTGTTTTTT.

The chain uses TRBV12-5 and TRBJ1-5; possibly TRBD1 for D (5 bases). Germline V CDR1 and CDR2: LGHNT, FRNRAP. This CDR3 is 15 amino acids long. The ends were cut back, 3 bases at V and 6 bases at J, with 15 bases in the middle. The CDR3 coding sequence is TGTGCTAGTGGTTTTGGAAGGGAGGGGAGTCAGCCCCAGCATTTT. Translation: CASGFGREGSQPQHF.

The V and J genes are TRBV30 and TRBJ1-5, with 7 bases that match TRBD1. The V segment lost 2 bases and the J segment 3 bases; nucleotides outside the gene matches: 4. The CDR3 runs 14 residues. The germline V gene has CDR1 GTSNPN and CDR2 SVGIG (reference sequence). The CDR3 sequence: CAWSQGGSNQPQHF. DNA of the CDR3: TGTGCCTGGAGTCAGGGGGGCTCCAATCAGCCCCAGCATTTT.

The genes are TRBV7-9 and TRBJ2-1; 8 bases fit TRBD2. The germline V gene has CDR1 SEHNR and CDR2 FQNEAQ (reference sequence). With V trimmed by 6 bases and J by 4 bases, 8 bases remained unmatched. The CDR3 runs to 15 residues. Written as DNA, the CDR3 is TGTGCCAGCAGTTTGAGCGGGAGTCGGTACAATGAGCAGTTCTTC. It codes for CASSLSGSRYNEQFF.

V and J are TRBV25-1 and TRBJ2-7; D uncertain. V shed 5 bases and J shed 3 bases, with 5 bases lying between them. Germline-derived CDR1 and CDR2 are MGHDK and SYGVNS. This CDR3 has 11 residues. As DNA, the CDR3 is TGTGCCAGCAGTAACGGCTACGAGCAGTACTTC. Amino acids: CASSNGYEQYF.

The V call is TRBV5-5, the J call TRBJ2-7; 9 positions match TRBD1. The germline V gene encodes CDR1 SGHKS and CDR2 YYEKEE (reference sequence). The CDR3 is made up of 16 amino acids. V gave up 5 bases and J gave up 6 bases; unmatched junction bases: 15. The CDR3 sequence: CASSNTGTGLGGEQYF. CDR3 bases: TGTGCCAGCAGTAATACCGGGACAGGGCTTGGTGGCGAGCAGTACTTC.

V is TRBV18 and J is TRBJ1-6; no clear D. The V gene's germline CDR1 is KGHSH and CDR2 LQKENI. This CDR3 comprises 16 residues. Deletions cut 2 bases from V and 9 bases from J, with 17 bases between. CDR3 amino acids: CASSPIERALSSPLHF. Here the CDR3 DNA reads TGTGCCAGCTCACCAATTGAGAGGGCACTCAGTTCACCCCTCCACTTT.

The chain employs TRBV18 and TRBJ1-2; the D is unclear. Looked up from germline, CDR1 is KGHSH and CDR2 is LQKENI. This CDR3 is built from 15 residues. Trimming removed 1 base at V and 0 bases at J, with 9 bases between. The CDR3 loop reads CASSPRRGSNYGYTF. The CDR3 DNA reads as TGTGCCAGCTCACCACGACGGGGTTCTAACTATGGCTACACCTTC.

This chain joins TRBV7-6 and TRBJ2-7; possibly TRBD2 for D (5 bases). CDR3 length: 14 amino acids. V dropped 3 bases and J dropped 7 bases, with 16 bases sitting between them. Germline CDR1 and CDR2: SGHVS and FNYEAQ. In DNA, the CDR3 is TGTGCCAGCAGCTTTCGCACCGGCCGAGGGGAGCAGTACTTC. Protein: CASSFRTGRGEQYF.

The V call is TRBV6-1, the J call TRBJ1-1; D ambiguous. From germline, CDR1 is MNHNS and CDR2 SASEGT. Trimming cost V 2 bases and J 8 bases, with 9 bases left between them. CDR3 length: 12 residues. The CDR3: CASSETGFEAFF. The DNA for the CDR3 is TGTGCCAGCAGTGAAACGGGTTTCGAAGCTTTCTTT.

The gene calls are TRBV11-2 and TRBJ2-1, with 7 bases fitting TRBD2. With 0 bases clipped from V and 3 bases from J, the junction kept 5 bases outside the gene matches. The germline V gene has CDR1 SGHAT and CDR2 FQNNGV. The length of the CDR3 is 16 residues. CDR3 residues: CASSLDSGSFYNEQFF. The CDR3 DNA follows: TGTGCCAGCAGCTTAGATAGCGGGTCTTTCTACAATGAGCAGTTCTTC.

There are a few counts of this clone. This chain connects TRBV19 to TRBJ1-5; 9 bases align to TRBD1. CDR1 is LNHDA, CDR2 SQIVND, per germline (reference sequence). The CDR3 has 15 residues. V shed 5 bases and J 4 bases; nucleotides not matched to a gene: 6. CDR3 region: CASSYTGTGNQPQHF. The CDR3 DNA reads as TGTGCCAGTAGTTACACCGGGACAGGGAATCAGCCCCAGCATTTT.

The chain recombines TRBV9 with TRBJ2-3, with 8 bases matching TRBD1. The V gene end was trimmed by 6 bases and the J gene end by 6 bases; junction bases not matched to a gene: 9. Germline-derived CDR1 and CDR2 are SGDLS and YYNGEE. CDR3 length: 14 amino acids. CDR3 residues: CASNLQGGADTQYF. In DNA form, the CDR3 reads TGTGCCAGCAACTTACAGGGGGGAGCGGATACGCAGTATTTT.

The chain is built from TRBV4-2 and TRBJ2-2; possibly TRBD2 for D (6 bases). With 6 bases removed from V and 0 bases from J, the gap between germline ends came to 11 bases. The CDR3 has 15 amino acids. CDR1 and CDR2 (germline): LGHNA, YNFKEQ. The CDR3 DNA reads as TGTGCCAGCAGAATTTCGGGGGCGAACACCGGGGAGCTGTTTTTT. It codes for CASRISGANTGELFF.

This clone appeared once. The rearrangement links TRBV19 to TRBJ2-1; TRBD2 matches 9 bases. CDR1 is LNHDA and CDR2 is SQIVND in the germline V gene (reference sequence). The length of the CDR3 is 14 residues. Losses at the gene ends were 8 bases for V and 6 bases for J; bases not matched to a gene: 8. CDR3 residues: CASRGLAFANEQFF. The CDR3 nucleotides are TGTGCCAGTCGGGGACTAGCTTTTGCCAATGAGCAGTTCTTC.

This clone was seen once. The chain links TRBV5-1 to TRBJ1-2; D gene uncertain. The ends were cut back, 0 bases at V and 4 bases at J, with 7 bases in the middle. The CDR3 runs to 13 residues. In germline, CDR1 is SGHRS, CDR2 YFSETQ. The CDR3 here is CASSLGLTYGYTF. The DNA for the CDR3 is TGCGCCAGCAGCTTGGGACTAACCTATGGCTACACCTTC.

J is TRBJ2-7 and V is TRBV9, with 10 bases matching TRBD2. The CDR3 consists of 15 residues. V gave up 0 bases and J gave up 4 bases; unmatched junction bases: 4. Germline assignment: CDR1 SGDLS and CDR2 YYNGEE. CDR3 region: CASSVVASGSYEQYF. DNA of the CDR3: TGTGCCAGCAGCGTAGTAGCTAGCGGGAGTTACGAGCAGTACTTC.

The V and J genes are TRBV7-9 and TRBJ2-7, with D hard to call. Trimming stripped 5 bases from V and 3 bases from J, with 8 bases between. CDR3 length: 12 amino acids. Germline V lookup: CDR1 SEHNR, CDR2 FQNEAQ (reference sequence). The DNA of the CDR3 is TGTGCCAGCAGCCCGTACAGCTACGAGCAGTACTTC. It encodes CASSPYSYEQYF.

This chain links TRBV10-2 with TRBJ2-1; TRBD2 aligns across 8 bases. This CDR3 has 15 amino acids. The germline V gene encodes CDR1 WSHSY and CDR2 SAAADI. V lost 5 bases to trimming and J lost 5 bases; unmatched junction nucleotides: 8. The CDR3 region is CASSQWVAGNNEQFF. CDR3 coding DNA: TGCGCCAGCAGTCAGTGGGTAGCGGGGAACAATGAGCAGTTCTTC.

This chain uses TRBV7-2 with TRBJ1-1; D is possibly TRBD1 (5 bases). The CDR3 is 16 amino acids. V was cut by 3 bases and J by 0 bases, with 14 bases left in between. Germline V gives CDR1 SGHTA, CDR2 FQGNSA. CDR3 sequence: CASSFGGGRLNTEAFF. The CDR3 DNA is TGTGCCAGCAGCTTCGGGGGTGGCAGGTTGAACACTGAAGCTTTCTTT.

The chain links TRBV25-1 to TRBJ2-1; D unresolved. Trimming cost V 3 bases and J 9 bases, with 6 bases left between them. The CDR3 extends over 11 amino acids. CDR1 is MGHDK and CDR2 is SYGVNS in the germline V gene. The CDR3 protein is CASSDPGEQFF. DNA for the CDR3: TGTGCCAGCAGTGATCCGGGTGAGCAGTTCTTC.

This clone has more than one count but fewer than ten. This chain uses TRBV7-9 with TRBJ2-2, with TRBD2 identical over 7 bases. The CDR3 runs to 15 residues. Trimming cost V 5 bases and J 2 bases; bases outside gene matches: 5. Germline V CDR1 and CDR2: SEHNR, FQNEAQ (reference sequence). CDR3 loop: CASSTSAVNTGELFF. In DNA, the CDR3 is TGTGCCAGCAGCACTAGCGCGGTAAACACCGGGGAGCTGTTTTTT.

The chain recombines TRBV11-3 with TRBJ2-2; tentatively, D is TRBD2 (6 bases). The germline gives CDR1 SGHNT, CDR2 YENEEA. V lost 6 bases and J lost 6, with 11 bases in between. This CDR3 is 13 amino acids long. CDR3 sequence: CASRPGGAGELFF. Written as DNA, the CDR3 is TGTGCCAGCAGGCCGGGCGGGGCCGGGGAGCTGTTTTTT.

V gene TRBV5-1 combines with J gene TRBJ2-7, with D possibly TRBD1 on 7 matching bases. From germline, CDR1 is SGHRS and CDR2 YFSETQ. V lost 5 bases and J lost 0, with 9 bases in between. CDR3 length: 13 amino acids. CDR3 sequence (DNA): TGCGCCAGCAGGCGGGACAGCTCCTACGAGCAGTACTTC. This gives the protein CASRRDSSYEQYF.

This chain links TRBV11-1 with TRBJ2-7, with 8 nucleotides matching TRBD1. Germline CDR1 and CDR2: SGHAT and FQDESV (reference sequence). The V and J ends lost 3 bases and 1 base, in that order; junction bases with no gene match: 11. This CDR3 is 17 amino acids long. The CDR3 region has the DNA TGTGCCAGCAGCTTGGGCGACCGGACAGGGAAGTCCTACGAGCAGTACTTC. It specifies CASSLGDRTGKSYEQYF. Looking up the rest from reference TRBV11-1 and TRBJ2-7 gives the full variable domain: EAEVAQSPRYKITEKSQAVAFWCDPISGHATLYWYRQILGQGPELLVQFQDESVVDDSQLPKDRFSAERLKGVDSTLKIQPAELGDSAMYLCASSLGDRTGKSYEQYFGPGTRLTVT.